This T cell receptor beta chain was recorded in a study of blood T cell repertoires in COVID-19. Study in general: Researchers got acute and convalescent COVID-19 samples from the United States, Italy and Spain. From T cells, B-cell-depleted T cells, or PBMCs came the material, which was cDNA or gDNA.

The CDR3 spans 12 residues. Trimming shortened V by 9 bases and J by 4 bases, and 11 bases separated the two germline ends. Germline V gene sequence: CDR1 KGHDR, CDR2 SFDVKD. Original processing methods: Reference gene primer amplification in the assay estimated nucleated cell counts. Repertoires were generated with immunoSEQ multiplex PCR, while TCRdb's copy carries only in-frame clones and drops some. Clone size and V and J calls were adopted from that table, with D and trimming inferred from the DNA. The sample consists of around 200,000 clones, around 80% of them appearing once. The V gene is TRBV24-1, the J gene TRBJ2-5; possibly TRBD1 for D (6 bases). What was sequenced was peripheral blood. This sequence originates from a woman in her 50s with acute or convalescent COVID-19. This CDR3 reads CATGQGGETQYF. CDR3 DNA: TGTGCCACCGGCCAAGGGGGAGAGACCCAGTACTTC.